This TCR beta chain is drawn from a study of blood T cell repertoires in COVID-19. Overall study context: From T cells, B-cell-depleted T cells, or PBMCs came the material, which was cDNA or gDNA.

The CDR3 totals 15 residues. V lost 4 bases, J lost 2 bases, and 6 bases stayed unmatched. Germline V CDR1 and CDR2: SGHNT, YYREEE (reference sequence). This clone has just one count. Repertoires were generated with immunoSEQ multiplex PCR, while TCRdb's copy carries only in-frame clones and drops some. The sample yields 30,000 to 40,000 clones, 85% to 90% seen once. The gene calls are TRBV5-4 and TRBJ2-5; 9 positions agree with TRBD2. The receptor comes from a man aged 65 to 79 with active COVID-19. Sequences were obtained from peripheral blood. CDR3 protein: CASSDGTSSQETQYF. The CDR3 DNA reads as TGTGCCAGCAGCGACGGGACTAGCTCGCAAGAGACCCAGTACTTC.